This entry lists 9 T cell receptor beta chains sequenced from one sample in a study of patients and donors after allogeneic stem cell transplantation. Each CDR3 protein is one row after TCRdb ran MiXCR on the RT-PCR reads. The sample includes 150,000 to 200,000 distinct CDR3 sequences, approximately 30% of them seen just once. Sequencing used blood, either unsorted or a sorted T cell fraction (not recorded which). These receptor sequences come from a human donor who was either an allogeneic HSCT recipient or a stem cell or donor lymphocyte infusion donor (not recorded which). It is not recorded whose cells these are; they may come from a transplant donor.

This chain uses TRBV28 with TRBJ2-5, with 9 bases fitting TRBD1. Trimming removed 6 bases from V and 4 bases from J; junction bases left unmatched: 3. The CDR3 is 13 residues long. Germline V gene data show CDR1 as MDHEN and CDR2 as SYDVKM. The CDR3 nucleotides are TGTGCCAGCAGGGGGACAGGGCGAGAGACCCAGTACTTC. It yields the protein CASRGTGRETQYF. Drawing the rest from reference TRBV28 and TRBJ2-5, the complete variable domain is DVKVTQSSRYLVKRTGEKVFLECVQDMDHENMFWYRQDPGLGLRLIYFSYDVKMKEKGDIPEGYSVSREKKERFSLILESASTNQTSMYLCASRGTGRETQYFGPGTRLLVL.

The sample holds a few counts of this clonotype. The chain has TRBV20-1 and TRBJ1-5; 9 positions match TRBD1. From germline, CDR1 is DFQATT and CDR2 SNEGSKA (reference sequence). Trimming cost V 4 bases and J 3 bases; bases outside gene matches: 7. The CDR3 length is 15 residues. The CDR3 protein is CSANSWTGDNQPQHF. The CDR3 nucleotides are TGCAGTGCTAACTCATGGACAGGGGACAATCAGCCCCAGCATTTT.

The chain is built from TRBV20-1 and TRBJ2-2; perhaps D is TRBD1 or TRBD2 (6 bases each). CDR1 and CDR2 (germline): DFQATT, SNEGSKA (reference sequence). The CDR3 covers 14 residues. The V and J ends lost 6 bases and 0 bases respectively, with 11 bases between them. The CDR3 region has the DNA TGCAGTGCCCGGGGGCACTCGAACACCGGGGAGCTGTTTTTT. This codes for CSARGHSNTGELFF.

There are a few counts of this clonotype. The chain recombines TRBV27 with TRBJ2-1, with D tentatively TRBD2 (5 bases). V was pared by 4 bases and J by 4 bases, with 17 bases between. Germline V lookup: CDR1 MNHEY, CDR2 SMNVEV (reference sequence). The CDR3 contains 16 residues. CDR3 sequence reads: CASSSIPLAAYNEQFF. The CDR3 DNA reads TGTGCCAGCAGTTCCATCCCGCTAGCCGCATACAATGAGCAGTTCTTC.

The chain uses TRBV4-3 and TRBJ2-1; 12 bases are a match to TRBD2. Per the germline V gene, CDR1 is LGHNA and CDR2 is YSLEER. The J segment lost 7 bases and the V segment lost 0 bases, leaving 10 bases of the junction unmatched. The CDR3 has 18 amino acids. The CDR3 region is CASSQDAPLAGGQNEQFF. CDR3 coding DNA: TGCGCCAGCAGCCAAGATGCCCCCCTAGCGGGAGGGCAGAATGAGCAGTTCTTC.

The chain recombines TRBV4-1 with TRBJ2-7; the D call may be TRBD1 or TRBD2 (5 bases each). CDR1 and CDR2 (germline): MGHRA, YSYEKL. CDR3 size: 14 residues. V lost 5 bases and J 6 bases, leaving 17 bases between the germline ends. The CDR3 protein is CASSAGPRAAEQYF. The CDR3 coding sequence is TGCGCCAGCAGCGCGGGTCCCAGGGCCGCCGAGCAGTACTTC.

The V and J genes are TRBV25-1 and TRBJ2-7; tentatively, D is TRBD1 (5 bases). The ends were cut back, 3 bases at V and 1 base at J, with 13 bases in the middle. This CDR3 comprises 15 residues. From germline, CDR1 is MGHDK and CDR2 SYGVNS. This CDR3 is CASSDSRAVSYEQYF. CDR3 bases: TGTGCCAGCAGTGACTCCAGGGCAGTATCCTACGAGCAGTACTTC.

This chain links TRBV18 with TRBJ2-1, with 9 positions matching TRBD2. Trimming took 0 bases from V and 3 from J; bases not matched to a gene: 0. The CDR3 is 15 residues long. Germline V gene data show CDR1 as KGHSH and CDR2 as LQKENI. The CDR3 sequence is CASSPPREGYNEQFF. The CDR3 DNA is TGTGCCAGCTCACCACCGCGGGAGGGCTACAATGAGCAGTTCTTC.

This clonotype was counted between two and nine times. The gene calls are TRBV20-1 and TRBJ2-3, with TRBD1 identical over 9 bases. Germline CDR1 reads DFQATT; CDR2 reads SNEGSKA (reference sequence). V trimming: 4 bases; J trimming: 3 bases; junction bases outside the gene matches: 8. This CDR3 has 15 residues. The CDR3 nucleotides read TGCAGTGCTACCACCACAGGGGGCGAGACAGATACGCAGTATTTT. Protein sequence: CSATTTGGETDTQYF.